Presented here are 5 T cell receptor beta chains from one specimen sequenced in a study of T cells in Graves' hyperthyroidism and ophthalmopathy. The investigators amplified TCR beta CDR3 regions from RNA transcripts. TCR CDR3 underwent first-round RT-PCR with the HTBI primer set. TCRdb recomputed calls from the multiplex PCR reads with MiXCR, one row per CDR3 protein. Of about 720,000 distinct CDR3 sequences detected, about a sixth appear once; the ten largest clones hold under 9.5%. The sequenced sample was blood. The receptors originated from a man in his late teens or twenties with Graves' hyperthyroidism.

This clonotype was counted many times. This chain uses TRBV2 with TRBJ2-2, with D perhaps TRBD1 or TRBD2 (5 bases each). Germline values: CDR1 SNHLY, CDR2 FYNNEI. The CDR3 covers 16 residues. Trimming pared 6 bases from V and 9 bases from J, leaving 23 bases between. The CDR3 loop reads CASRTSGPRFPRELFF. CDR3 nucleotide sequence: TGTGCCAGCAGGACCTCGGGACCTAGGTTCCCCAGGGAGCTGTTTTTT.

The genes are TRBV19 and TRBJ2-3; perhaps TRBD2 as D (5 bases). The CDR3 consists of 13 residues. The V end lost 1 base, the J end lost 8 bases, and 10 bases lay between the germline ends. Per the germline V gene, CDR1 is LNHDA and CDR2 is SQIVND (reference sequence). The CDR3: CASSIGTSGTQYF. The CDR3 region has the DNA TGTGCCAGTAGTATAGGGACTTCGGGTACGCAGTATTTT.

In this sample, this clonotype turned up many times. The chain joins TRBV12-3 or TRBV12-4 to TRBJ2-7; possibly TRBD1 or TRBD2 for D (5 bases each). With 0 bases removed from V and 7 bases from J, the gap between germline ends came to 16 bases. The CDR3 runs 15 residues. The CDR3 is CASSLAGHKGEEQYF. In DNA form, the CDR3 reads TGTGCCAGCAGTTTAGCGGGGCATAAGGGAGAGGAGCAGTACTTC.

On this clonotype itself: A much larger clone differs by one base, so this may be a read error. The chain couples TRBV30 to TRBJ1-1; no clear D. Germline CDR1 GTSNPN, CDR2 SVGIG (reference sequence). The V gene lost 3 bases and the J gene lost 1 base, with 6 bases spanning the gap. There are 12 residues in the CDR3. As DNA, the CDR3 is TGTGCCTGGAGCCCAGGGAACACTGAAGCTTTCTTT. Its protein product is CAWSPGNTEAFF.

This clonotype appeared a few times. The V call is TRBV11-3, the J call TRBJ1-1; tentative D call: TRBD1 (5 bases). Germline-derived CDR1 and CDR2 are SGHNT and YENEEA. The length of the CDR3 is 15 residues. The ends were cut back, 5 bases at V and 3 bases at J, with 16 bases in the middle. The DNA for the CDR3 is TGTGCCAGCAGCCCAGAGACAGTGAGTGACACTGAAGCTTTCTTT. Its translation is CASSPETVSDTEAFF.